Below are 11 T cell receptor beta chains sequenced from a single sample in a study of blood T cell repertoires in COVID-19. Repertoires were generated with immunoSEQ multiplex PCR, while TCRdb's copy carries only in-frame clones and drops some. The repertoire holds 250,000 or so clones, 80% to 90% seen once, with over 3.5% in the top ten. Source material: peripheral blood. These receptors came from a woman aged 70-85 years with acute or convalescent COVID-19.

The chain links TRBV7-9 to TRBJ2-1; TRBD2 might be the D (5 bases). V lost 1 base and J lost 6, with 10 bases in between. Germline V gene lookup returns CDR1 SEHNR and CDR2 FQNEAQ (reference sequence). CDR3 length: 14 residues. CDR3 amino acids: CASSLEGGRNEQFF. The DNA for the CDR3 is TGTGCCAGCAGCTTAGAGGGCGGGCGCAATGAGCAGTTCTTC.

The count of this clone is one. This sequence joins TRBV27 and TRBJ2-2; 8 bases are shared with TRBD2. Germline-derived CDR1 and CDR2 are MNHEY and SMNVEV (reference sequence). This CDR3 is 15 amino acids long. The trim removed 9 bases at V and 1 base at J, leaving 7 bases unmatched. CDR3 residues: CARLPAGGNTGELFF. CDR3 coding DNA: TGTGCCAGGCTCCCGGCGGGGGGGAACACCGGGGAGCTGTTTTTT.

The rearrangement joins TRBV7-9 to TRBJ2-7, with a possible D match to TRBD1 (5 bases). Germline V gene data show CDR1 as SEHNR and CDR2 as FQNEAQ (reference sequence). V lost 3 bases and J lost 3, with 18 bases in between. CDR3 length equals 16 residues. The DNA of the CDR3 is TGTGCCAGCAGCTTCGATCCCGGACACTATGACTACGAGCAGTACTTC. Amino acids: CASSFDPGHYDYEQYF.

V is TRBV15 and J is TRBJ1-5; D ambiguous. CDR1 is LNHNV and CDR2 is YYDKDF in the germline V gene (reference sequence). CDR3 length equals 16 residues. V was shortened by 0 bases and J by 6 bases, with 15 bases between the two germline ends. CDR3 in DNA: TGTGCCACCAGCAGAGATGCCCGGGTGGTAAGTCAGCCCCAGCATTTT. Translated: CATSRDARVVSQPQHF. Looking up the rest from reference TRBV15 and TRBJ1-5 gives the full variable domain: DAMVIQNPRYQVTQFGKPVTLSCSQTLNHNVMYWYQQKSSQAPKLLFHYYDKDFNNEADTPDNFQSRRPNTSFCFLDIRSPGLGDTAMYLCATSRDARVVSQPQHFGDGTRLSIL.

This clone came up once. The chain combines TRBV6-5 with TRBJ1-4; 9 bases match TRBD1. Germline V lookup: CDR1 MNHEY, CDR2 SVGAGI. The V and J ends lost 0 bases and 7 bases, in that order; junction bases with no gene match: 3. The length of the CDR3 is 15 residues. CDR3 amino acids: CASSYSTGGGEKLFF. In DNA, the CDR3 is TGTGCCAGCAGTTACTCGACAGGGGGTGGTGAAAAACTGTTTTTT.

CDR3 loop: CASSRSEKLFF. The DNA of the CDR3 is TGTGCCAGCAGCCGCAGTGAAAAACTGTTTTTT. V gene TRBV7-9 combines with J gene TRBJ1-4; D remains unclear. From germline, CDR1 is SEHNR and CDR2 FQNEAQ (reference sequence). V was pared by 5 bases and J by 7 bases, with 5 bases between. The CDR3 contains 11 residues.

The chain carries TRBV28 and TRBJ1-1; D gene uncertain. The CDR3 spans 14 residues. Per the germline V gene, CDR1 is MDHEN and CDR2 is SYDVKM. V gave up 1 base and J gave up 7 bases, with 13 bases separating them. CDR3 protein: CASSLSYGRIEAFF. The CDR3 DNA reads TGTGCCAGCAGTTTATCCTACGGGAGGATTGAAGCTTTCTTT.

CDR3 in amino acids: CASSLHRGPYEQYF. The CDR3, as DNA: TGTGCCAGCAGCTTACACAGGGGGCCCTACGAGCAGTACTTC. The genes are TRBV7-2 and TRBJ2-7; 9 nucleotides agree with TRBD1. V shed 2 bases, J shed 2 bases, and the junction held 1 base outside the gene matches. The germline V gene encodes CDR1 SGHTA and CDR2 FQGNSA. CDR3 size: 14 residues.

This rearrangement joins TRBV7-2 to TRBJ1-2, with TRBD1 matching 10 bases. The J segment lost 7 bases and the V segment lost 4 bases, leaving 6 bases of the junction unmatched. The CDR3 totals 14 residues. Germline lookup yields CDR1 SGHTA and CDR2 FQGNSA. The CDR3 nucleotides are TGTGCCAGCAGCTCAGGGACAGGGGTACGTGGCTACACCTTC. It encodes CASSSGTGVRGYTF.

This clone came up a few times. The rearrangement links TRBV28 to TRBJ2-7; 7 nucleotides agree with TRBD1. V dropped 3 bases and J dropped 0; count of bases not matched to a gene: 5. The CDR3 runs 15 residues. Germline CDR1 and CDR2: MDHEN and SYDVKM. The CDR3 DNA sequence: TGTGCCAGCAGTTTTACAGGGGACCGCTCCTACGAGCAGTACTTC. Translation: CASSFTGDRSYEQYF.

The V and J genes are TRBV7-2 and TRBJ2-3, with 13 bases lining up with TRBD2. Looked up from germline, CDR1 is SGHTA and CDR2 is FQGNSA. The CDR3 runs to 16 residues. After removal of 5 bases from V and 6 bases from J, the junction contained 8 bases not matched to a gene. The CDR3 reads CASSPGLAGAVDTQYF. CDR3 bases: TGTGCCAGCAGCCCTGGACTAGCGGGGGCAGTGGATACGCAGTATTTT.